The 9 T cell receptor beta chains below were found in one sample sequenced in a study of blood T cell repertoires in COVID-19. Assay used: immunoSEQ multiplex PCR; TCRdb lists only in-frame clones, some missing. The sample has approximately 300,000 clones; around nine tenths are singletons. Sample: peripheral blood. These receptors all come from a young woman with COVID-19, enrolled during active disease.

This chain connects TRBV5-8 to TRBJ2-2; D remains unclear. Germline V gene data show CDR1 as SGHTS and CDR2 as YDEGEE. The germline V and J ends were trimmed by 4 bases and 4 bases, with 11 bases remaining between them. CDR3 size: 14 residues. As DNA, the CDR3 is TGTGCCAGCAGCCTTGTCTGGCCCACCGGGGAGCTGTTTTTT. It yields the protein CASSLVWPTGELFF.

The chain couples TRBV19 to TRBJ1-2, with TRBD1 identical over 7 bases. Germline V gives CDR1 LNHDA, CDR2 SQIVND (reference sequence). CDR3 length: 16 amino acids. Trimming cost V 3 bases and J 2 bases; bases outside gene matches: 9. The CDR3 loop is CASSIFGDSRNYGYTF. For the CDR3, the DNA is TGTGCCAGTAGTATTTTCGGGGACAGCAGAAACTATGGCTACACCTTC. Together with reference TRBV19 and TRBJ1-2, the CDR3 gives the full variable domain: DGGITQSPKYLFRKEGQNVTLSCEQNLNHDAMYWYRQDPGQGLRLIYYSQIVNDFQKGDIAEGYSVSREKKESFPLTVTSAQKNPTAFYLCASSIFGDSRNYGYTFGSGTRLTVV.

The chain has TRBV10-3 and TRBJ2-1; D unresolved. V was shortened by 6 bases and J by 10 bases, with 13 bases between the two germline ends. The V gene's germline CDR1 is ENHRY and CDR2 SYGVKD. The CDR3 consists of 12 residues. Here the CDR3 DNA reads TGTGCCATCAGGACAAACGAAAGGGAGCAGTTCTTC. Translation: CAIRTNEREQFF.

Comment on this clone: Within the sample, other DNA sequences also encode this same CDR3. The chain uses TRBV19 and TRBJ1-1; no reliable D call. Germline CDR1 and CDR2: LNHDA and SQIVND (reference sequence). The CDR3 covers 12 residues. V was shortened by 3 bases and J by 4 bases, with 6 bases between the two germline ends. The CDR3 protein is CASSIGRTEAFF. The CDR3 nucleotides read TGTGCCAGTAGTATTGGGCGCACTGAAGCTTTCTTT. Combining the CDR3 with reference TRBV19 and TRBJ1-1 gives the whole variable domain DGGITQSPKYLFRKEGQNVTLSCEQNLNHDAMYWYRQDPGQGLRLIYYSQIVNDFQKGDIAEGYSVSREKKESFPLTVTSAQKNPTAFYLCASSIGRTEAFFGQGTRLTVV.

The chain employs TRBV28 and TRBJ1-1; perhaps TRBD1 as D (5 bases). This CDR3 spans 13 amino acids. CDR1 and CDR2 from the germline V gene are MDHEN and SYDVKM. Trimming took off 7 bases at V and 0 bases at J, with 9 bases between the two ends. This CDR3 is CASIRQMNTEAFF. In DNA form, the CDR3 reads TGTGCCAGCATCCGACAGATGAACACTGAAGCTTTCTTT.

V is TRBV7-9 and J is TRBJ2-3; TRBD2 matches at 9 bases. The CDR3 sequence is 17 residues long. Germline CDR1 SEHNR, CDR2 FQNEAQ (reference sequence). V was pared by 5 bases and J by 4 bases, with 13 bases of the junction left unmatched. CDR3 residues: CASSPGEGSGGADTQYF. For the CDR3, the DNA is TGTGCCAGCAGCCCCGGGGAAGGTAGCGGGGGCGCAGATACGCAGTATTTT.

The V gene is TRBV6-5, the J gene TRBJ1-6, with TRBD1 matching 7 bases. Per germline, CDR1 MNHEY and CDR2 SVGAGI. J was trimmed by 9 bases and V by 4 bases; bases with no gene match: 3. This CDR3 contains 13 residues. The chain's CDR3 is CASSFTGVSPLHF. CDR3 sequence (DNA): TGTGCCAGCAGTTTTACAGGGGTTTCACCCCTCCACTTT.

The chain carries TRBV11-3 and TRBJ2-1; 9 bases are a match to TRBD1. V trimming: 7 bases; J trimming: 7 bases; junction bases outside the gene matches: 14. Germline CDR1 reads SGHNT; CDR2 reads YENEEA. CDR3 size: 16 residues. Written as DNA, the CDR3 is TGTGCCAGCATCGCCCGCCCACCCGGGACAGGGAATGAGCAGTTCTTC. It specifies CASIARPPGTGNEQFF. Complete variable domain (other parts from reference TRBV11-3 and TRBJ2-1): EAGVVQSPRYKIIEKKQPVAFWCNPISGHNTLYWYLQNLGQGPELLIRYENEEAVDDSQLPKDRFSAERLKGVDSTLKIQPAELGDSAVYLCASIARPPGTGNEQFFGPGTRLTVL.

The CDR3 reads CASSPEGLVNQPQHF. As DNA, the CDR3 is TGCGCCAGCAGCCCGGAGGGATTAGTAAATCAGCCCCAGCATTTT. This sequence joins TRBV5-1 and TRBJ1-5; D not resolved. Germline V lookup: CDR1 SGHRS, CDR2 YFSETQ. Trimming took 4 bases from V and 4 from J, leaving 15 bases between them. The CDR3 length is 15 residues.